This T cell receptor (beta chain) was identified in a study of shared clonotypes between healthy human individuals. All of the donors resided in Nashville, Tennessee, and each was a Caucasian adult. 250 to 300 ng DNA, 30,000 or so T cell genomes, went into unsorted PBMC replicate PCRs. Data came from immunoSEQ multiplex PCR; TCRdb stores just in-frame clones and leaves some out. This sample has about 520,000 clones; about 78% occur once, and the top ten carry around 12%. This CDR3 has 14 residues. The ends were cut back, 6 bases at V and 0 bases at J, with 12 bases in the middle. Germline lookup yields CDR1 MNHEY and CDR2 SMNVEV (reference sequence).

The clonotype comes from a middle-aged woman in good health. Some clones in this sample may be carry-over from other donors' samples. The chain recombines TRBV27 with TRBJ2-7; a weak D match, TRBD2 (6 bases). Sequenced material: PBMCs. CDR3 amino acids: CASRSSVPSYEQYF. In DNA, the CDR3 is TGTGCCAGCAGATCTAGCGTACCCTCCTACGAGCAGTACTTC.